The 4 T cell receptor beta chains listed next were all sequenced from one sample in a study of PD-L1 blockade in urothelial cancer. Time point specified: peripheral blood 6 weeks after treatment start. Profiled with immunoSEQ multiplex PCR; TCRdb holds only in-frame clones, not every one. The data hold about 90,000 clones, with roughly 85% observed a single time. Sequenced material: PBMCs, taken around atezolizumab (anti-PD-L1) treatment. These receptors all stem from a man between 65 and 80 years old with urothelial cancer.

The rearrangement links TRBV6-5 to TRBJ2-3; 10 bases are a match to TRBD1. Germline loops: CDR1 MNHEY, CDR2 SVGAGI. The V gene end was trimmed by 6 bases and the J gene end by 2 bases; junction bases not matched to a gene: 5. This CDR3 contains 15 residues. CDR3 protein: CASRMGQGYTDTQYF. CDR3 bases: TGTGCCAGCAGGATGGGACAGGGGTACACAGATACGCAGTATTTT.

V usage is TRBV11-3 and J usage is TRBJ2-7; D not certain. Germline values: CDR1 SGHNT, CDR2 YENEEA. V dropped 3 bases and J dropped 5 bases, with 14 bases sitting between them. The CDR3 has 14 residues. This CDR3 reads CASSFHSGTNEQYF. The CDR3 nucleotides are TGTGCCAGCAGCTTCCATTCGGGTACGAACGAGCAGTACTTC.

The chain combines TRBV29-1 with TRBJ1-1; perhaps TRBD1 as D (5 bases). Germline V gene lookup returns CDR1 SQVTM and CDR2 ANQGSEA. Trimming removed 4 bases from V and 10 bases from J, with 7 bases in between. The CDR3 loop spans 9 amino acids. CDR3 sequence: CSVGGGAFF. CDR3 DNA: TGCAGCGTTGGGGGGGGAGCTTTCTTT.

This clone is a singleton in its sample. CDR3 nucleotides: TGTGCCACCAGCAGAGTGGGGGGAATCAACGAGCAGTACTTC. This codes for CATSRVGGINEQYF. This chain uses TRBV15 with TRBJ2-7; D might be TRBD2 (6 bases). V was trimmed by 1 base and J by 5 bases, leaving 12 bases between them. This CDR3 region has 14 residues. Germline CDR1 LNHNV, CDR2 YYDKDF (reference sequence).